Listed below are T cell receptor beta chains from one sample, sequenced in a study of Tregs in tolerant kidney transplant recipients. Sequencing used immunoSEQ multiplex PCR; TCRdb keeps in-frame clones, though not all of them. This sample yields around 74,000 clones, of which nearly 98% are seen a single time; 0.56% belongs to the top ten. The source was CD4+ T cells from blood, collected before the transplant. The receptors derive from a human donor who received a combined kidney and bone marrow transplant. CDR3s include the opening cysteine and the closing phenylalanine or tryptophan. The D gene is left open where the match is weak. Clone size is given for some rows only: seen once, a few or many times, or a class if the clone is expanded.

size | J | V | D | CDR3 | DNA
- | TRBJ2-7 | TRBV7-2 | TRBD1 | CASSLAGTGPYEQYF | TGTGCCAGCAGCTTAGCCGGGACAGGGCCTTACGAGCAGTACTTC
- | TRBJ2-1 | TRBV4-1 | - | CASSQDRTTNNEQFF | TGCGCCAGCAGCCAAGACCGGACTACGAACAATGAGCAGTTCTTC
- | TRBJ2-5 | TRBV4-2 | TRBD1 | CASSRRDREEQETQYF | TGTGCCAGCAGTCGGCGGGACAGGGAAGAGCAAGAGACCCAGTACTTC
- | TRBJ2-2 | TRBV28 | - | CASSPGTGERGELFF | TGTGCCAGCAGCCCGGGTACGGGGGAGCGGGGGGAGCTGTTTTTT
- | TRBJ2-5 | TRBV11-3 | - | CASSFEGPQETQYF | TGTGCCAGCAGCTTCGAGGGCCCACAAGAGACCCAGTACTTC
- | TRBJ2-6 | TRBV18 | - | CASSPGQGSSGANVLTF | TGTGCCAGCTCACCCGGACAAGGCTCCTCTGGGGCCAACGTCCTGACTTTC
- | TRBJ2-2 | TRBV11-2 | TRBD1 | CASSLTGWTGELFF | TGTGCCAGCAGCTTGACAGGGTGGACCGGGGAGCTGTTTTTT
few | TRBJ2-5 | TRBV7-2 | - | CASSLQETQYF | TGTGCCAGCAGCCTCCAAGAGACCCAGTACTTC
- | TRBJ1-3 | TRBV9 | - | CASTRTAYSGNTIYF | TGTGCCAGCACCCGGACAGCGTACTCTGGAAACACCATATATTTT
once | TRBJ2-3 | TRBV11-3 | TRBD2 | CASSPGGAGTDTQYF | TGTGCCAGCAGCCCCGGGGGGGCTGGCACAGATACGCAGTATTTT
- | TRBJ1-1 | TRBV5-1 | - | CASSLEGRGTEAFF | TGCGCCAGCAGCTTGGAAGGTCGAGGCACTGAAGCTTTCTTT
- | TRBJ2-7 | TRBV28 | - | CASSLYRGHYEQYF | TGTGCCAGCAGTTTATACCGTGGACACTACGAGCAGTACTTC
- | TRBJ2-1 | TRBV7-3 | TRBD2 | CASSPTPGGEQFF | TGTGCCAGCAGCCCGACCCCGGGAGGTGAGCAGTTCTTC
- | TRBJ2-1 | TRBV9 | - | CASRAGGPLDSRNEQFF | TGTGCCAGCAGAGCCGGGGGGCCTTTGGATTCTAGAAATGAGCAGTTCTTC
- | TRBJ1-2 | TRBV9 | TRBD1 | CASSLKPQGAGGYTF | TGTGCCAGCAGCCTGAAACCTCAGGGGGCAGGCGGCTACACCTTC
once | TRBJ1-1 | TRBV5-1 | TRBD1 | CASSLQGAGTEAFF | TGCGCCAGCAGCCTCCAGGGGGCCGGCACTGAAGCTTTCTTT
- | TRBJ2-1 | TRBV7-9 | - | CASSLSTGTVMTSHEFF | TGTGCCAGCAGCCTTAGTACCGGGACAGTAATGACTAGTCATGAGTTCTTC
- | TRBJ2-7 | TRBV10-3 | - | CAITNRDSKAVHEQYF | TGTGCCATCACGAACCGGGACTCAAAGGCGGTCCACGAGCAGTACTTC
- | TRBJ2-2 | TRBV9 | - | CASSVVPSNTGELFF | TGTGCCAGCAGCGTAGTTCCCTCGAACACCGGGGAGCTGTTTTTT
- | TRBJ2-1 | TRBV11-3 | TRBD2 | CASSRSPGLATYNEQFF | TGTGCCAGCAGCCGAAGCCCGGGACTAGCGACGTACAATGAGCAGTTCTTC
- | TRBJ2-4 | TRBV28 | - | CASGLAKNIQYF | TGTGCCAGCGGACTAGCCAAAAACATTCAGTACTTC
- | TRBJ2-5 | TRBV7-2 | TRBD2 | CASRPGGGRKETQYF | TGTGCCAGCAGGCCCGGGGGGGGGCGGAAAGAGACCCAGTACTTC
- | TRBJ1-1 | TRBV5-5 | - | CASSFDTLKMDTEAFF | TGTGCCAGCAGCTTTGATACCCTAAAGATGGACACTGAAGCTTTCTTT
once | TRBJ1-1 | TRBV19 | TRBD1 | CASSIRDSKKAFF | TGTGCCAGTAGTATTAGGGACAGCAAGAAAGCTTTCTTT
- | TRBJ2-1 | TRBV11-2 | TRBD2 | CASSYNWGRVSEQFF | TGTGCCAGCAGCTATAATTGGGGGAGGGTTTCTGAGCAGTTCTTC
- | TRBJ2-3 | TRBV28 | TRBD1 | CASSFPGQGTDTQYF | TGTGCCAGCAGTTTCCCGGGACAGGGCACAGATACGCAGTATTTT
- | TRBJ2-5 | TRBV27 | TRBD1 | CASTPETGGWGQETQYF | TGTGCCAGCACTCCAGAGACAGGGGGTTGGGGCCAAGAGACCCAGTACTTC
- | TRBJ2-3 | TRBV7-2 | - | CASSLAPSDTQYF | TGTGCCAGCAGCTTAGCCCCATCAGATACGCAGTATTTT
- | TRBJ2-6 | TRBV5-1 | - | CASSSRYRRRAGANVLTF | TGCGCCAGCAGTAGTCGGTACCGACGTCGGGCTGGGGCCAACGTCCTGACTTTC
- | TRBJ1-6 | TRBV4-2 | - | CASSQRHRSSYNSPLHF | TGTGCCAGCAGCCAGAGGCACAGGAGCTCCTATAATTCACCCCTCCACTTT
- | TRBJ1-5 | TRBV2 | - | CASRGLVQPQHF | TGTGCCAGCAGGGGCCTGGTTCAGCCCCAGCATTTT
- | TRBJ2-1 | TRBV4-3 | - | CASSQDKRLDEQFF | TGCGCCAGCAGCCAAGACAAGCGGTTGGATGAGCAGTTCTTC